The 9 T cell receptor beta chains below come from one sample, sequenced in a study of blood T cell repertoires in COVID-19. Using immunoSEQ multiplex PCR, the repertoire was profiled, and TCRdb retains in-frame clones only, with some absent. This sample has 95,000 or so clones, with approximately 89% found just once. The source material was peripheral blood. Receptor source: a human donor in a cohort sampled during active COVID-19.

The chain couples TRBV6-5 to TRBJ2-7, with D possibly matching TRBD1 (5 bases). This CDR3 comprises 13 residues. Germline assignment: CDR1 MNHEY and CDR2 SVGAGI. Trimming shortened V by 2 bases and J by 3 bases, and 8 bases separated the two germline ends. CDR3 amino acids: CASSYIQGYEQYF. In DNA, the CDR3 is TGTGCCAGCAGTTACATCCAGGGCTACGAGCAGTACTTC.

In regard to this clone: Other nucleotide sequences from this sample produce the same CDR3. CDR3 nucleotide sequence: TGCGCCAGCAGCTTGGGAGGGTCCTCCTACAATGAGCAGTTCTTC. Its protein is CASSLGGSSYNEQFF. This chain uses TRBV5-1 with TRBJ2-1; D may be TRBD2 (5 bases). Trimming removed 0 bases at V and 0 bases at J, with 7 bases between. From germline, CDR1 is SGHRS and CDR2 YFSETQ. This CDR3 contains 15 residues.

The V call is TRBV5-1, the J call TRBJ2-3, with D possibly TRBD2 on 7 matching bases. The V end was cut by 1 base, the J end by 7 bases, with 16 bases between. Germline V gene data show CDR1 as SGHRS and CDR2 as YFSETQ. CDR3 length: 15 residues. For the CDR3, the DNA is TGCGCCAGCAGCTTGAGGGGGGGACCCGGAAATACGCAGTATTTT. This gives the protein CASSLRGGPGNTQYF.

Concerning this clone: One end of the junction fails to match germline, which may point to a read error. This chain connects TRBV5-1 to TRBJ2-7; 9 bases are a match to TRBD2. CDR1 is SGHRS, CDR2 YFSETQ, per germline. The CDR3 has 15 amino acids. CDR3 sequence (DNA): TGCGCCAGCAGCTCGGCGGGACTAGCCTCCCACGAGCAGTACTTC. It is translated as CASSSAGLASHEQYF.

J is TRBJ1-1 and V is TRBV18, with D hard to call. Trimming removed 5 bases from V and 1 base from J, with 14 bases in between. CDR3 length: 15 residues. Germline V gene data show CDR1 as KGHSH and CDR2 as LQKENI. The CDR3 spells CASSSLQVPNTEAFF. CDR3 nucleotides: TGTGCCAGCTCATCACTTCAGGTCCCGAACACTGAAGCTTTCTTT. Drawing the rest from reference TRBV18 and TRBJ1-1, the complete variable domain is NAGVMQNPRHLVRRRGQEARLRCSPMKGHSHVYWYRQLPEEGLKFMVYLQKENIIDESGMPKERFSAEFPKEGPSILRIQQVVRGDSAAYFCASSSLQVPNTEAFFGQGTRLTVV.

The DNA of the CDR3 is TGTGCCAGCTCACCGAGTAGTTATAACACTGAAGCTTTCTTT. Translation gives CASSPSSYNTEAFF. The chain carries TRBV18 and TRBJ1-1; no clear D. The CDR3 totals 14 residues. Germline V gives CDR1 KGHSH, CDR2 LQKENI. The V gene lost 3 bases and the J gene lost 2 bases, with 10 bases spanning the gap.

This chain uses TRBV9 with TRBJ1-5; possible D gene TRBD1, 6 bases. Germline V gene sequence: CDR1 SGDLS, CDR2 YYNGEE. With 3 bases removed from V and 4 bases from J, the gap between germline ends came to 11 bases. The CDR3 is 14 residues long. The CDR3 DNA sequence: TGTGCCAGCAGCGGAGAACAGGGTAATCAGCCCCAGCATTTT. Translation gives CASSGEQGNQPQHF.

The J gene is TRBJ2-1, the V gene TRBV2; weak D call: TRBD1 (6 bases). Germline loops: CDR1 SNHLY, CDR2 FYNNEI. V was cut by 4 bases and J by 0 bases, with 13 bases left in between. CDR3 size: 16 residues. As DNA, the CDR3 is TGTGCCAGCAGTGGAATCAGGGGCGTCTCCTACAATGAGCAGTTCTTC. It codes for CASSGIRGVSYNEQFF.

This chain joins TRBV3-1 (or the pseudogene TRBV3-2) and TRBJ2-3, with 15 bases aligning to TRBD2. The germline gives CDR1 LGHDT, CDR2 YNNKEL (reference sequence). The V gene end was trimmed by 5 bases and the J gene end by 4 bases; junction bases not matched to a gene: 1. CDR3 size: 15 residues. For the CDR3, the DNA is TGTGCCAGCAGCGGACTAGCGGGGGGGCCAGATACGCAGTATTTT. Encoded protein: CASSGLAGGPDTQYF.